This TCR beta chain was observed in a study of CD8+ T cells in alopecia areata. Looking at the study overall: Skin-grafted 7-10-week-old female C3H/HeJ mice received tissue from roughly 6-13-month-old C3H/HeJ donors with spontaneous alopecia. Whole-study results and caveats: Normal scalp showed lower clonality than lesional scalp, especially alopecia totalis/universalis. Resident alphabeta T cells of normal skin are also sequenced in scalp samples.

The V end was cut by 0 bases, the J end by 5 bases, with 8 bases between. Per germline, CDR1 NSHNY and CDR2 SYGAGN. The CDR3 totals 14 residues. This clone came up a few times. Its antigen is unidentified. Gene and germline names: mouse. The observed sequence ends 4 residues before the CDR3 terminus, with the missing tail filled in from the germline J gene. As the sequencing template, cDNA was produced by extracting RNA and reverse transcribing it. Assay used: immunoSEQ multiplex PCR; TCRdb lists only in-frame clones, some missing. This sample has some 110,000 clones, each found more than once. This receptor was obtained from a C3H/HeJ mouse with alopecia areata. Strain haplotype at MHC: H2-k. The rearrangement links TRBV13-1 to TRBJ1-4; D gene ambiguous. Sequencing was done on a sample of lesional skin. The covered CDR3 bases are TGTGCCAGCAGTGATGCACCTGGGAACGAA. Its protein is CASSDAPGNE. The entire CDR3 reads CASSDAPGNERLFF.